This entry lists 26 T cell receptor beta chains sequenced from one sample in a study of blood T cell repertoires in COVID-19. TCRdb's copy holds only in-frame clones and misses some; the assay was immunoSEQ multiplex PCR. The sample shows about 160,000 clones, roughly 93% of them seen only once. The specimen sequenced was peripheral blood. The receptor set was obtained from a woman aged 55-69 years with COVID-19, enrolled during active disease.

The genes are TRBV7-3 and TRBJ2-1, with D possibly being TRBD1 (6 bases). CDR1 and CDR2 (germline): SGHTA, FQGTGA. Trimming took 3 bases from V and 3 from J, leaving 9 bases between them. CDR3 length equals 14 residues. This CDR3 is CASSLGALYNEQFF. The DNA of the CDR3 is TGTGCCAGCAGCTTGGGGGCCCTCTACAATGAGCAGTTCTTC.

This clone was counted at least ten times. Other DNA sequences in the same sample also yield this CDR3. The chain couples TRBV19 to TRBJ1-1; 8 nucleotides match TRBD1. The CDR3 totals 15 residues. Germline V CDR1 and CDR2: LNHDA, SQIVND (reference sequence). V was clipped by 5 bases and J by 0 bases; unmatched bases: 5. CDR3 DNA: TGTGCCAGTAGTCCCGGACAGGGATTGAACACTGAAGCTTTCTTT. Protein product: CASSPGQGLNTEAFF.

This clone came up once. The rearrangement links TRBV5-1 to TRBJ2-3; 8 positions agree with TRBD1. The trim removed 4 bases at V and 4 bases at J, leaving 11 bases unmatched. Germline V lookup: CDR1 SGHRS, CDR2 YFSETQ. The CDR3 consists of 16 residues. This CDR3 reads CASSPGGAGVADTQYF. In DNA, the CDR3 is TGCGCCAGCAGCCCAGGGGGCGCCGGGGTGGCAGATACGCAGTATTTT. Complete variable domain (other parts from reference TRBV5-1 and TRBJ2-3): KAGVTQTPRYLIKTRGQQVTLSCSPISGHRSVSWYQQTPGQGLQFLFEYFSETQRNKGNFPGRFSGRQFSNSRSEMNVSTLELGDSALYLCASSPGGAGVADTQYFGPGTRLTVL.

The chain links TRBV7-3 to TRBJ1-3; 7 nucleotides match TRBD1. The germline V gene has CDR1 SGHTA and CDR2 FQGTGA. CDR3 length: 14 residues. V shed 4 bases, J shed 4 bases, and the junction held 4 bases outside the gene matches. CDR3 nucleotide sequence: TGTGCCAGCAGCTCCGGGACAGTGGGAAACACCATATATTTT. The encoded protein is CASSSGTVGNTIYF.

This sequence joins TRBV15 and TRBJ2-5, with 8 bases aligning to TRBD1. CDR1 LNHNV and CDR2 YYDKDF come from the germline V gene (reference sequence). The ends lost 4 bases at V and 4 bases at J; junction bases unmatched: 5. This CDR3 has 14 amino acids. The chain's CDR3 is CATSTDRGSETQYF. The DNA of the CDR3 is TGTGCCACCAGCACCGACAGGGGTTCAGAGACCCAGTACTTC.

The chain combines TRBV12-5 with TRBJ1-2; unclear D gene. Germline-derived CDR1 and CDR2 are LGHNT and FRNRAP. The CDR3 contains 12 residues. V shed 6 bases and J shed 0 bases, with 5 bases lying between them. The CDR3 loop reads CASGRSNYGYTF. The CDR3 nucleotides read TGTGCTAGTGGGCGATCTAACTATGGCTACACCTTC.

This chain joins TRBV6-5 and TRBJ1-1; tentatively, D is TRBD1 (5 bases). Germline loops: CDR1 MNHEY, CDR2 SVGAGI. The CDR3 runs 13 residues. V lost 7 bases to trimming and J lost 0 bases, with 9 bases between them. CDR3 nucleotide sequence: TGTGCCAGCATCAGGGTTTTGAACACTGAAGCTTTCTTT. Its translation: CASIRVLNTEAFF.

The DNA for the CDR3 is TGTGCCAGCAGCCCCAGCGAGGCCATTTCACCCCTCCACTTT. It is translated as CASSPSEAISPLHF. V is TRBV9 and J is TRBJ1-6; D gene unclear. Germline lookup yields CDR1 SGDLS and CDR2 YYNGEE. The length of the CDR3 is 14 residues. V gave up 4 bases and J gave up 9 bases, with 14 bases separating them.

V is TRBV6-5 and J is TRBJ1-1; 8 bases line up with TRBD1. V lost 6 bases and J lost 9; bases outside the gene matches: 6. In germline, CDR1 is MNHEY, CDR2 SVGAGI. The CDR3 runs to 12 residues. Here the CDR3 DNA reads TGTGCCAGCAGCCCCGGACAGGGACAAGCTTTCTTT. Encoded protein: CASSPGQGQAFF.

This rearrangement joins TRBV9 to TRBJ1-3; perhaps TRBD1 as D (5 bases). CDR1 and CDR2 from the germline V gene are SGDLS and YYNGEE. The CDR3 length is 14 residues. Trimming cost V 4 bases and J 1 base, with 9 bases left between them. CDR3 protein: CASSHPGSGNTIYF. The CDR3 DNA is TGTGCCAGCAGCCACCCAGGGTCTGGAAACACCATATATTTT.

J is TRBJ2-1 and V is TRBV7-2; D unresolved. CDR1 SGHTA and CDR2 FQGNSA come from the germline V gene. V was cut by 5 bases and J by 4 bases, with 12 bases left in between. The CDR3 is 14 residues long. CDR3 sequence: CASSPDTYYNEQFF. The CDR3 DNA reads TGTGCCAGCAGCCCCGACACTTATTACAATGAGCAGTTCTTC.

The J gene is TRBJ1-5, the V gene TRBV4-1, with a tentative D call TRBD1 (5 bases). The CDR3 runs 14 residues. Per germline, CDR1 MGHRA and CDR2 YSYEKL. Trimming cost V 1 base and J 1 base, with 5 bases left between them. The CDR3 DNA is TGCGCCAGCAGCCAAGGACAGAGCAATCAGCCCCAGCATTTT. It specifies CASSQGQSNQPQHF.

This chain uses TRBV7-2 with TRBJ2-7, with a tentative D call TRBD2 (5 bases). The CDR3 spans 13 residues. Trimming pared 4 bases from V and 7 bases from J, leaving 14 bases between. Germline loops: CDR1 SGHTA, CDR2 FQGNSA. CDR3 sequence: CASSSVVRTEQYF. CDR3 sequence (DNA): TGTGCCAGCAGCTCAGTTGTACGGACTGAGCAGTACTTC.

The DNA for the CDR3 is TGTGCCAGCAGTGAAGTAGGGGGTCCTAATTCACCCCTCCACTTT. Translating it yields CASSEVGGPNSPLHF. V usage is TRBV6-1 and J usage is TRBJ1-6; TRBD1 might be the D (6 bases). Germline V gene sequence: CDR1 MNHNS, CDR2 SASEGT. The CDR3 is 15 residues long. Trimming stripped 1 base from V and 6 bases from J, with 10 bases between.

The chain carries TRBV6-2 or TRBV6-3 and TRBJ1-2, with D possibly TRBD1 on 5 matching bases. Germline assignment: CDR1 MNHEY and CDR2 SVGEGT. This CDR3 is 17 amino acids long. Trimming removed 0 bases at V and 1 base at J, with 15 bases between. The chain's CDR3 is CASSYSESTGNNYGYTF. In nucleotides, the CDR3 is TGTGCCAGCAGTTACTCCGAGTCCACAGGAAATAACTATGGCTACACCTTC.

The V and J genes are TRBV7-9 and TRBJ1-2; 8 bases are shared with TRBD1. V gave up 1 base and J gave up 1 base; unmatched junction bases: 2. Germline CDR1 SEHNR, CDR2 FQNEAQ (reference sequence). The CDR3 spans 15 residues. The DNA of the CDR3 is TGTGCCAGCAGCTTAGGGACAGGGTTTAACTATGGCTACACCTTC. The encoded protein is CASSLGTGFNYGYTF.

The V call is TRBV5-1, the J call TRBJ2-7, with a weak D call TRBD1 (6 bases). The germline CDR1 and CDR2 sequences are SGHRS and YFSETQ. Trimming stripped 10 bases from V and 2 bases from J, with 22 bases between. There are 15 residues in the CDR3. The CDR3 region is CAGTNTGTLPYEQYF. In DNA form, the CDR3 reads TGCGCCGGCACTAACACCGGGACACTGCCCTACGAGCAGTACTTC.

The rearrangement joins TRBV7-9 to TRBJ1-1; D possibly corresponds to TRBD1 (5 bases). The CDR3 extends over 14 amino acids. Germline assignment: CDR1 SEHNR and CDR2 FQNEAQ (reference sequence). The ends were cut back, 1 base at V and 3 bases at J, with 9 bases in the middle. DNA of the CDR3: TGTGCCAGCAGCTTAGGGGTAGGGGACACTGAAGCTTTCTTT. Residues: CASSLGVGDTEAFF.

The chain links TRBV19 to TRBJ1-1; the D is unclear. Trimming took off 3 bases at V and 8 bases at J, with 13 bases between the two ends. Germline CDR1 LNHDA, CDR2 SQIVND (reference sequence). This CDR3 has 13 residues. This CDR3 reads CASSIRGRQEAFF. CDR3 in DNA: TGTGCCAGTAGTATCCGGGGTCGGCAGGAAGCTTTCTTT.

The chain's CDR3 is CASSGRRGQFF. The CDR3 nucleotides are TGTGCCAGCAGCGGCCGGCGGGGGCAGTTCTTC. The V call is TRBV9, the J call TRBJ2-1, with D perhaps matching TRBD2 (6 bases). Trimming shortened V by 3 bases and J by 12 bases, and 10 bases separated the two germline ends. CDR3 length equals 11 residues. Per the germline V gene, CDR1 is SGDLS and CDR2 is YYNGEE.

The chain carries TRBV19 and TRBJ1-6, with 10 bases matching TRBD1. CDR1 and CDR2 from the germline V gene are LNHDA and SQIVND (reference sequence). The J segment lost 7 bases and the V segment lost 4 bases, leaving 4 bases of the junction unmatched. The CDR3 has 15 amino acids. The DNA for the CDR3 is TGTGCCAGTAGTACCGGACAGGGGGGGAATTCACCCCTCCACTTT. Translation: CASSTGQGGNSPLHF.

This clone has only one observation. The chain employs TRBV5-1 and TRBJ2-2; 7 bases map to TRBD1. Germline V CDR1 and CDR2: SGHRS, YFSETQ. V dropped 0 bases and J dropped 7; count of bases not matched to a gene: 6. The CDR3 covers 15 residues. The DNA of the CDR3 is TGCGCCAGCAGCTTGGAGGGGGCAAACCTCGGGGAGCTGTTTTTT. It translates to CASSLEGANLGELFF.

The V gene is TRBV10-3, the J gene TRBJ1-5; 9 positions agree with TRBD1. CDR3 length: 14 amino acids. The V gene's germline CDR1 is ENHRY and CDR2 SYGVKD. J was trimmed by 5 bases and V by 2 bases; bases with no gene match: 1. This CDR3 is CAISERTGDQPQHF. CDR3 nucleotides: TGTGCCATCAGTGAGAGGACAGGGGATCAGCCCCAGCATTTT.

The CDR3 reads CATSSAGGPTYNEQFF. In nucleotides, the CDR3 is TGTGCCACCAGCAGTGCGGGGGGACCTACCTACAATGAGCAGTTCTTC. This sequence joins TRBV15 and TRBJ2-1, with 8 positions matching TRBD2. J gave up 2 bases and V 3 bases, and 6 bases lay outside the gene matches. The CDR3 is 16 residues long. Germline V gene data show CDR1 as LNHNV and CDR2 as YYDKDF (reference sequence).

V and J are TRBV5-1 and TRBJ1-2; D not resolved. The V and J ends lost 0 bases and 4 bases respectively, with 10 bases between them. This CDR3 region has 14 residues. The germline V gene has CDR1 SGHRS and CDR2 YFSETQ. The CDR3 region is CASSLEADSYGYTF. The CDR3 nucleotides are TGCGCCAGCAGCTTGGAGGCAGACTCCTATGGCTACACCTTC.

The CDR3 sequence: CASSQQGPGPQHF. The CDR3 DNA sequence: TGTGCCAGCAGCCAGCAGGGGCCAGGGCCCCAGCATTTT. The rearrangement joins TRBV7-9 to TRBJ1-5; perhaps TRBD1 as D (6 bases). Germline assignment: CDR1 SEHNR and CDR2 FQNEAQ (reference sequence). Trimming stripped 5 bases from V and 9 bases from J, with 14 bases between. The CDR3 runs to 13 residues.